What follows are 30 T cell receptor beta chains derived from one specimen sequenced in a study of OX40 agonist ivuxolimab in advanced cancers. TCRdb's table, derived via immunoSEQ multiplex PCR, lists solely in-frame clones and lacks some. This sample carries some 58,000 clones, around 90% of them seen once, and the ten largest clones take about 0.63%. The material was CD4+ or CD8+ T cells sorted from blood, obtained in a trial of the OX40 agonist ivuxolimab. The receptors originated from an adult with an advanced solid tumor such as melanoma, head and neck, liver or kidney cancer.

The rearrangement uses TRBV5-1 and TRBJ1-1, with no clear D. V was shortened by 1 base and J by 1 base, with 11 bases between the two germline ends. Germline CDR1 is SGHRS and CDR2 is YFSETQ. This CDR3 is 15 amino acids long. The CDR3 sequence: CASSLNAISNTEAFF. CDR3 DNA sequence: TGCGCCAGCAGCTTGAATGCTATTTCGAACACTGAAGCTTTCTTT.

This rearrangement joins TRBV14 to TRBJ1-5, with D uncertain. The CDR3 has 16 residues. V was clipped by 0 bases and J by 0 bases, with 9 bases between them. Per the germline V gene, CDR1 is SGHDN and CDR2 is FVKESK. The CDR3: CASSQDFRISNQPQHF. The CDR3 region has the DNA TGTGCCAGCAGCCAAGATTTCCGGATTAGCAATCAGCCCCAGCATTTT.

The chain recombines TRBV7-2 with TRBJ1-2, with 8 bases aligning to TRBD1. V lost 0 bases and J lost 8; bases outside the gene matches: 5. Germline CDR1 SGHTA, CDR2 FQGNSA. This CDR3 spans 14 amino acids. The CDR3 DNA reads TGTGCCAGCAGCTTAGCGGGAGGACAGGGAGGCTACACCTTC. Protein product: CASSLAGGQGGYTF. The variable domain in full, completed from reference TRBV7-2 and TRBJ1-2, reads GAGVSQSPSNKVTEKGKDVELRCDPISGHTALYWYRQSLGQGLEFLIYFQGNSAPDKSGLPSDRFSAERTGGSVSTLTIQRTQQEDSAVYLCASSLAGGQGGYTFGSGTRLTVV.

Of note for this clone: Compared with germline, one end of the junction differs, possibly owing to a read error. The rearrangement joins TRBV18 to TRBJ2-1; no clear D gene. The CDR3 loop spans 15 amino acids. Per the germline V gene, CDR1 is KGHSH and CDR2 is LQKENI. Here the CDR3 DNA reads TGTGCCACCTCATCTGCGGCCAGCTCCTACAATGAGCAGTTCTTC. This translates into CATSSAASSYNEQFF.

The rearrangement joins TRBV2 to TRBJ1-1; perhaps TRBD1 as D (6 bases). The germline V gene has CDR1 SNHLY and CDR2 FYNNEI. The CDR3 has 14 residues. Trimming shortened V by 5 bases and J by 5 bases, and 15 bases separated the two germline ends. Here the CDR3 DNA reads TGTGCCAGCAGTCCCCGCACAGGGTTGACTGAAGCTTTCTTT. It encodes CASSPRTGLTEAFF. Supplemented by reference TRBV2 and TRBJ1-1, the full variable domain reads EPEVTQTPSHQVTQMGQEVILRCVPISNHLYFYWYRQILGQKVEFLVSFYNNEISEKSEIFDDQFSVERPDGSNFTLKIRSTKLEDSAMYFCASSPRTGLTEAFFGQGTRLTVV.

This clone was observed a single time. The chain combines TRBV28 with TRBJ2-7, with TRBD1 as a possible D gene (7 bases). This CDR3 is 12 amino acids long. Per the germline V gene, CDR1 is MDHEN and CDR2 is SYDVKM. Trimming stripped 9 bases from V and 1 base from J, with 10 bases between. The CDR3 reads CASQGGSYEQYF. CDR3 bases: TGTGCCAGTCAGGGGGGATCCTACGAGCAGTACTTC. The full variable domain, with the rest looked up from reference TRBV28 and TRBJ2-7, is DVKVTQSSRYLVKRTGEKVFLECVQDMDHENMFWYRQDPGLGLRLIYFSYDVKMKEKGDIPEGYSVSREKKERFSLILESASTNQTSMYLCASQGGSYEQYFGPGTRLTVT.

This chain uses TRBV7-9 with TRBJ1-1; D is unresolved. Germline V gives CDR1 SEHNR, CDR2 FQNEAQ (reference sequence). The CDR3 length is 14 residues. The V end was cut by 3 bases, the J end by 0 bases, with 8 bases between. CDR3 nucleotide sequence: TGTGCCAGCAGCTTGGGAAAAGTGAACACTGAAGCTTTCTTT. Protein sequence: CASSLGKVNTEAFF. The entire variable domain, with the rest obtained from reference TRBV7-9 and TRBJ1-1, is as follows: DTGVSQNPRHKITKRGQNVTFRCDPISEHNRLYWYRQTLGQGPEFLTYFQNEAQLEKSRLLSDRFSAERPKGSFSTLEIQRTEQGDSAMYLCASSLGKVNTEAFFGQGTRLTVV.

The chain carries TRBV4-1 and TRBJ2-5; 11 nucleotides match TRBD1. The ends lost 3 bases at V and 1 base at J; junction bases unmatched: 4. Germline V gene lookup returns CDR1 MGHRA and CDR2 YSYEKL. This CDR3 is 16 amino acids long. The CDR3: CASSHAGTGGQETQYF. DNA of the CDR3: TGCGCCAGCAGCCACGCCGGGACAGGGGGCCAAGAGACCCAGTACTTC.

The genes are TRBV6-5 and TRBJ1-2; TRBD1 aligns across 10 bases. This CDR3 has 14 amino acids. Germline V gene sequence: CDR1 MNHEY, CDR2 SVGAGI. The V gene end was trimmed by 5 bases and the J gene end by 5 bases; junction bases not matched to a gene: 5. The DNA of the CDR3 is TGTGCCAGCAGTCAGACAGGGGGCTTTTATGGCTACACCTTC. It codes for CASSQTGGFYGYTF.

This clone was picked up a small number of times. The chain links TRBV10-1 to TRBJ2-2, with D possibly matching TRBD2 (6 bases). V shed 8 bases and J shed 5 bases, with 12 bases lying between them. The length of the CDR3 is 13 residues. Germline CDR1 and CDR2: WNHNN and SYGVQD (reference sequence). CDR3 coding DNA: TGCGCCAGCCGGCAGGAGGGAACCGGGGAGCTGTTTTTT. Amino acids: CASRQEGTGELFF.

The chain is built from TRBV27 and TRBJ2-7, with a possible D match to TRBD2 (6 bases). CDR3 size: 14 residues. Germline values: CDR1 MNHEY, CDR2 SMNVEV (reference sequence). V lost 3 bases and J lost 3, with 12 bases in between. For the CDR3, the DNA is TGTGCCAGCAGTTTTCGGGGGAGAAGCTACGAGCAGTACTTC. This translates into CASSFRGRSYEQYF.

CDR3 in DNA: TGTGCCAGCAGTCGACTAGCGGGTTCCACAGATACGCAGTATTTT. Translating gives CASSRLAGSTDTQYF. The chain links TRBV9 to TRBJ2-3; TRBD2 matches at 10 bases. V gave up 5 bases and J gave up 2 bases; unmatched junction bases: 5. There are 15 residues in the CDR3. The germline V gene has CDR1 SGDLS and CDR2 YYNGEE.

A few counts support this clone. The CDR3 nucleotides are TGTGCCAGCAGGCAGCCCCAGGCGGTGGGTGAAGCTTTCTTT. It is translated as CASRQPQAVGEAFF. The V and J genes are TRBV6-5 and TRBJ1-1; the D is unclear. The germline V and J ends were trimmed by 6 bases and 7 bases, with 18 bases remaining between them. This CDR3 has 14 residues. Germline lookup yields CDR1 MNHEY and CDR2 SVGAGI.

The chain is built from TRBV6-1 and TRBJ2-1, with D tentatively TRBD1 (6 bases). This CDR3 has 13 residues. CDR1 and CDR2 from the germline V gene are MNHNS and SASEGT. Trimming took 5 bases from V and 6 from J, leaving 11 bases between them. CDR3 sequence reads: CASSRSQGNEQFF. As DNA, the CDR3 is TGTGCCAGCAGTAGGTCACAGGGCAATGAGCAGTTCTTC.

This chain uses TRBV10-2 with TRBJ1-2, with a weak D call TRBD1 (5 bases). The CDR3 spans 13 residues. V lost 7 bases to trimming and J lost 4 bases, with 13 bases between them. The germline gives CDR1 WSHSY, CDR2 SAAADI. CDR3 nucleotide sequence: TGCGCCAGCACTGCGGGGGTGTTCTATGGCTACACCTTC. Encoded protein: CASTAGVFYGYTF.

CDR3 region: CASGLGGLISYNEQFF. In nucleotides, the CDR3 is TGTGCCAGCGGACTGGGAGGTTTAATATCTTACAATGAGCAGTTCTTC. The genes are TRBV11-3 and TRBJ2-1; maybe TRBD2 (6 bases). V lost 8 bases and J 4 bases, leaving 21 bases between the germline ends. CDR3 length: 16 amino acids. Germline lookup yields CDR1 SGHNT and CDR2 YENEEA.

This chain links TRBV30 with TRBJ2-7; TRBD1 is a possible D gene (5 bases). CDR3 length: 16 amino acids. CDR1 GTSNPN and CDR2 SVGIG come from the germline V gene (reference sequence). V was shortened by 0 bases and J by 3 bases, with 18 bases between the two germline ends. Here the CDR3 DNA reads TGTGCCTGGAGTGTATCCTTTGGTGACAGCTTCTACGAGCAGTACTTC. It encodes CAWSVSFGDSFYEQYF.

The chain uses TRBV28 and TRBJ1-2, with D possibly TRBD1 on 6 matching bases. CDR1 is MDHEN and CDR2 is SYDVKM in the germline V gene. The ends were cut back, 7 bases at V and 5 bases at J, with 23 bases in the middle. CDR3 size: 16 residues. The CDR3 region has the DNA TGTGCCAGCACTACATTCGGGGACATCCTTAGGTATGGCTACACCTTC. It specifies CASTTFGDILRYGYTF.

The J gene is TRBJ1-5, the V gene TRBV7-9; D gene uncertain. This CDR3 contains 13 residues. V dropped 0 bases and J dropped 8 bases, with 8 bases sitting between them. Germline CDR1 SEHNR, CDR2 FQNEAQ (reference sequence). CDR3 sequence reads: CASSLALGKPQHF. The CDR3 DNA follows: TGTGCCAGCAGCTTAGCCCTGGGCAAGCCCCAGCATTTT.

This chain joins TRBV6-6 and TRBJ2-2; tentatively, D is TRBD1 (5 bases). Germline CDR1 reads MNHNY; CDR2 reads SVGAGI (reference sequence). Between the trimmed V and J ends, which lost 5 bases and 0 bases, there was a span of 10 bases. The CDR3 runs 15 residues. CDR3 DNA: TGTGCCAGCAGTGGCACAGGTTCGAACACCGGGGAGCTGTTTTTT. This translates into CASSGTGSNTGELFF.

Note on this clone: This sample also contains other DNA sequences that code for the same CDR3. V and J are TRBV15 and TRBJ2-5; 10 nucleotides align to TRBD2. CDR3 length equals 16 residues. Trimming at V came to 4 bases and at J to 5 bases, leaving 10 bases not matched to a gene. The germline CDR1 and CDR2 sequences are LNHNV and YYDKDF (reference sequence). This CDR3 reads CATSTRGLAGVETQYF. CDR3 bases: TGTGCCACCAGCACCCGAGGGCTAGCGGGAGTGGAGACCCAGTACTTC.

The J gene is TRBJ1-3, the V gene TRBV6-5; D is possibly TRBD1 (5 bases). This CDR3 is 14 amino acids long. Trimming removed 6 bases at V and 0 bases at J, with 9 bases between. The V gene's germline CDR1 is MNHEY and CDR2 SVGAGI. CDR3 nucleotide sequence: TGTGCCAGCAGAGCGGACACCTCTGGAAACACCATATATTTT. Its translation: CASRADTSGNTIYF.

The chain is built from TRBV11-1 and TRBJ2-7, with 9 bases matching TRBD2. After removal of 5 bases from V and 4 bases from J, the junction contained 12 bases not matched to a gene. CDR1 and CDR2 from the germline V gene are SGHAT and FQDESV (reference sequence). CDR3 size: 16 residues. The CDR3 sequence is CASSPRVAGVRYEQYF. DNA for the CDR3: TGTGCCAGCAGCCCTCGGGTAGCGGGAGTGAGGTACGAGCAGTACTTC.

V usage is TRBV11-3 and J usage is TRBJ2-6; the match to TRBD2 covers 8 bases. Unmatched junction bases numbered 3, after V lost 1 base and J lost 1 base. Germline lookup yields CDR1 SGHNT and CDR2 YENEEA. The CDR3 runs to 17 residues. The CDR3 protein is CASSLVGLDSGANVLTF. CDR3 DNA: TGTGCCAGCAGCTTAGTGGGACTAGATTCTGGGGCCAACGTCCTGACTTTC.

V usage is TRBV14 and J usage is TRBJ2-4; the D is unclear. The CDR3 runs to 13 residues. The V end was cut by 4 bases, the J end by 0 bases, with 4 bases between. Per germline, CDR1 SGHDN and CDR2 FVKESK. The CDR3 nucleotides read TGTGCCAGCAGCCCTATAGCCAAAAACATTCAGTACTTC. This gives the protein CASSPIAKNIQYF.

The chain joins TRBV7-2 to TRBJ1-1; possibly TRBD1 for D (5 bases). CDR3 length: 15 residues. Per the germline V gene, CDR1 is SGHTA and CDR2 is FQGNSA. The ends were cut back, 1 base at V and 0 bases at J, with 9 bases in the middle. The DNA of the CDR3 is TGTGCCAGCAGCTTAGTTCCAGGGATGAACACTGAAGCTTTCTTT. Protein: CASSLVPGMNTEAFF. Full variable domain (outside the CDR3, taken from reference TRBV7-2 and TRBJ1-1): GAGVSQSPSNKVTEKGKDVELRCDPISGHTALYWYRQSLGQGLEFLIYFQGNSAPDKSGLPSDRFSAERTGGSVSTLTIQRTQQEDSAVYLCASSLVPGMNTEAFFGQGTRLTVV.

The rearrangement links TRBV19 to TRBJ1-1; no firm D call. This CDR3 spans 13 amino acids. From germline, CDR1 is LNHDA and CDR2 SQIVND (reference sequence). The ends were cut back, 6 bases at V and 1 base at J, with 9 bases in the middle. The CDR3 coding sequence is TGTGCCAGTAGCTCCACCACGAACACTGAAGCTTTCTTT. The encoded protein is CASSSTTNTEAFF.

This chain connects TRBV11-3 to TRBJ2-5, with D perhaps TRBD2 (6 bases). CDR3 length equals 13 residues. Germline CDR1 reads SGHNT; CDR2 reads YENEEA. V lost 2 bases and J 2 bases, leaving 6 bases between the germline ends. The CDR3 is CASSLRGQETQYF. CDR3 DNA: TGTGCCAGCAGCTTACGGGGGCAAGAGACCCAGTACTTC.

The rearrangement uses TRBV6-1 and TRBJ1-1; D remains ambiguous. Per germline, CDR1 MNHNS and CDR2 SASEGT. The CDR3 length is 14 residues. Trimming removed 0 bases from V and 4 bases from J, with 9 bases in between. CDR3 residues: CASSEAWQSTEAFF. In nucleotides, the CDR3 is TGTGCCAGCAGTGAAGCCTGGCAGAGCACTGAAGCTTTCTTT.

The genes are TRBV28 and TRBJ2-1; D not certain. Trimming removed 3 bases at V and 0 bases at J, with 9 bases between. This CDR3 comprises 15 residues. Per germline, CDR1 MDHEN and CDR2 SYDVKM. The CDR3 is CASSFRRVSYNEQFF. The CDR3 coding sequence is TGTGCCAGCAGTTTCCGAAGGGTCTCCTACAATGAGCAGTTCTTC.